Shown below are 4 T cell receptor beta chains from a single sample sequenced in a study of CD8 T cells in ankylosing spondylitis. One entry per CDR3 protein, called by TCRdb with MiXCR from the 5' RACE reads. The table shows 210,000 or so distinct CDR3 sequences, with more than 25% occurring only once. Sequenced sample: blood, either unsorted or a sorted T cell fraction (not recorded which). The receptors were sampled from a male donor with ankylosing spondylitis or in good health (not recorded which).

Many counts were recorded for this clonotype. The V gene is TRBV5-1, the J gene TRBJ2-3; 12 nucleotides match TRBD2. The J segment lost 4 bases and the V segment lost 1 base, leaving 1 base of the junction unmatched. The CDR3 has 15 residues. Germline V gene sequence: CDR1 SGHRS, CDR2 YFSETQ. The CDR3 protein is CASSLLAGGSDTQYF. CDR3 coding DNA: TGCGCCAGCAGCTTGCTAGCGGGAGGGTCAGATACGCAGTATTTT.

This clonotype showed up many times. This sequence joins TRBV29-1 and TRBJ2-1; 9 nucleotides match TRBD2. CDR3 length: 13 amino acids. Germline CDR1 reads SQVTM; CDR2 reads ANQGSEA. Losses at the gene ends were 4 bases for V and 5 bases for J; bases not matched to a gene: 3. The CDR3 protein is CSVARLADNEQFF. Here the CDR3 DNA reads TGCAGCGTTGCCCGACTAGCGGACAATGAGCAGTTCTTC.

The sample holds many counts of this clonotype. The chain is built from TRBV20-1 and TRBJ2-7; D unresolved. V lost 0 bases and J 0 bases, leaving 12 bases between the germline ends. The CDR3 runs to 15 residues. Germline V gene data show CDR1 as DFQATT and CDR2 as SNEGSKA (reference sequence). CDR3 in amino acids: CSARDPVAYSYEQYF. The CDR3 nucleotides are TGCAGTGCTAGAGACCCTGTAGCTTACTCCTACGAGCAGTACTTC.

The chain combines TRBV9 with TRBJ2-7, with D possibly being TRBD1 (6 bases). Germline loops: CDR1 SGDLS, CDR2 YYNGEE. Trimming left V 4 bases short and J 0 bases short, with 14 bases between. The CDR3 has 15 amino acids. The CDR3 coding sequence is TGTGCCAGCAGCCCTACAGGGAAAGGCTCCTACGAGCAGTACTTC. As protein: CASSPTGKGSYEQYF. Full variable domain (remainder filled in from reference TRBV9 and TRBJ2-7): DSGVTQTPKHLITATGQRVTLRCSPRSGDLSVYWYQQSLDQGLQFLIQYYNGEERAKGNILERFSAQQFPDLHSELNLSSLELGDSALYFCASSPTGKGSYEQYFGPGTRLTVT.